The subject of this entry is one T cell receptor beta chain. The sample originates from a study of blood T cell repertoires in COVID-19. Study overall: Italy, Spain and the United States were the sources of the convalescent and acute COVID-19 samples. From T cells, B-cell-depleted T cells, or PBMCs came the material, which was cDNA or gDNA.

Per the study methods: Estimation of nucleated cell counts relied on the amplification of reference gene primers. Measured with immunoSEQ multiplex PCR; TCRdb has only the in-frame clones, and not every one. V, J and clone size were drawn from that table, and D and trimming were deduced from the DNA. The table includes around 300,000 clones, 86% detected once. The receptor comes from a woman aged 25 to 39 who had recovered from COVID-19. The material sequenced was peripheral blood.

CDR3 sequence: CASSEVIFGSGTQYF. CDR3 coding DNA: TGTGCCAGCAGTGAAGTAATTTTCGGCTCGGGGACCCAGTACTTC. V and J are TRBV2 and TRBJ2-5; D remains ambiguous. The CDR3 contains 15 residues. The V gene's germline CDR1 is SNHLY and CDR2 FYNNEI. The V and J ends lost 1 base and 7 bases respectively, with 16 bases between them.